The TCR beta chain described here comes from a study of tumor and adjacent non-tumor tissue in lung cancer. Per the germline V gene, CDR1 is MGHRA and CDR2 is YSYEKL. This CDR3 has 17 residues. No cell sorting was done before RNA was extracted from the tissue. Distant lung tissue was collected more than 3 cm away from the tumor edge. A remark on this clonotype: Its cognate antigen is unknown. The germline gene is not matched at one end of the junction; a read error may be the cause.

The study, taken as a whole, reports: Compared with tumor, normal lung showed significantly lower TCR diversity. Top 100 clones took a larger repertoire share in normal lung.

A modified ARM-PCR protocol with three rounds of nested PCR amplified TCRbeta. TCRdb reanalysed the multiplex PCR reads using MiXCR and keeps one entry per CDR3 protein. The table has 80,000 to 100,000 distinct CDR3 sequences, more than 80% seen once. V usage is TRBV4-1 and J usage is TRBJ2-7, with 10 bases identical to TRBD1. This TCR came from a man in his fifties or sixties with small cell lung cancer. The sample taken for sequencing was distant non-tumor lung tissue. Here the CDR3 reads CTSSQVKGTGDSYEQYF. CDR3 sequence (DNA): TGCACCAGCAGCCAAGTGAAAGGGACAGGGGACTCCTACGAGCAGTATTTC.